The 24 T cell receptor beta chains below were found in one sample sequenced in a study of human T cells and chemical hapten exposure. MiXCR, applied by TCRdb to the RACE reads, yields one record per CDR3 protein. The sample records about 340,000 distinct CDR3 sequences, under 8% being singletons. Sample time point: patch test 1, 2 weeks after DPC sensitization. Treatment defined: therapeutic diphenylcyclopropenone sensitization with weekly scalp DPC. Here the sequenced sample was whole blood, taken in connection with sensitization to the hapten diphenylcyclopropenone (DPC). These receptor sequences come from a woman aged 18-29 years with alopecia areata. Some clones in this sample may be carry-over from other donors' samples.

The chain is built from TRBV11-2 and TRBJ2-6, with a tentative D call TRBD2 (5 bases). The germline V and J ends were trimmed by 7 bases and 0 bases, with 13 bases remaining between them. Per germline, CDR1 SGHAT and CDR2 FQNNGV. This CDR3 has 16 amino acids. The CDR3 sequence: CASIQTRGSGANVLTF. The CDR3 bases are TGTGCCAGCATCCAAACCCGGGGCTCTGGGGCCAACGTCCTGACTTTC.

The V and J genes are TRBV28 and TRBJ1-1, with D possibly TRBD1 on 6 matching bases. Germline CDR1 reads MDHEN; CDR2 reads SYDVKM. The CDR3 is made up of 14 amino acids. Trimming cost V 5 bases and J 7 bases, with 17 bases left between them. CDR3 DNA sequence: TGTGCCAGCAGTCCCATAGGGGGTATTAATGAAGCTTTCTTT. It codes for CASSPIGGINEAFF.

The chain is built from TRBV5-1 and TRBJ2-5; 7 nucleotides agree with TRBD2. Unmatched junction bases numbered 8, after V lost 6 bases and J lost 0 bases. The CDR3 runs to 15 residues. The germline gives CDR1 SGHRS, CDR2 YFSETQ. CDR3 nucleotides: TGCGCCAGCAACCGTGCGGGGGAATACCAAGAGACCCAGTACTTC. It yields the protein CASNRAGEYQETQYF.

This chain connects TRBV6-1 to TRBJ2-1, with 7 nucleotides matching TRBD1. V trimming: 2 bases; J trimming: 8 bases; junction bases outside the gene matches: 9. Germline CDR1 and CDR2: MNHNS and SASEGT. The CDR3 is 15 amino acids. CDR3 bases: TGTGCCAGCAGTGAATTGACAGGGAGTACCGATGAGCAGTTCTTC. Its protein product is CASSELTGSTDEQFF.

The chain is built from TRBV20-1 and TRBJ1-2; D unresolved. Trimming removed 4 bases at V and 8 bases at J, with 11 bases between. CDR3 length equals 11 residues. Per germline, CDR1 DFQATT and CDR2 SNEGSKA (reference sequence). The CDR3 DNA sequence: TGCAGTGCTACAGCGGGAGGAGGCTACACCTTC. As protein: CSATAGGGYTF.

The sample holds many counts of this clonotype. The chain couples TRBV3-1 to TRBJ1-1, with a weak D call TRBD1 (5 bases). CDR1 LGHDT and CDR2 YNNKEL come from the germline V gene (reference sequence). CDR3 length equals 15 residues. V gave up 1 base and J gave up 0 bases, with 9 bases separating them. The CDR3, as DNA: TGTGCCAGCAGCCAAGGGGGCAGTCTGAACACTGAAGCTTTCTTT. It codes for CASSQGGSLNTEAFF.

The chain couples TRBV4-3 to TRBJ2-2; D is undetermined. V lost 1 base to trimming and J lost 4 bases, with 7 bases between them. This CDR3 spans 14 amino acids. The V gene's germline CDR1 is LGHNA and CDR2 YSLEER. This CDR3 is CASSQGPITGELFF. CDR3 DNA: TGCGCCAGCAGCCAAGGACCGATCACCGGGGAGCTGTTTTTT.

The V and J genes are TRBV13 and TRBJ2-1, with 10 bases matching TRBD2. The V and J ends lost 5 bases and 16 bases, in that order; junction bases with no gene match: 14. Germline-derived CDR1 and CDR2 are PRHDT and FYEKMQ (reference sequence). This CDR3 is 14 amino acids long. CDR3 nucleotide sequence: TGTGCCAGCAGCCCAAGCGGGGGGGCCGCGCGGTCTTTCTTC. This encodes CASSPSGGAARSFF.

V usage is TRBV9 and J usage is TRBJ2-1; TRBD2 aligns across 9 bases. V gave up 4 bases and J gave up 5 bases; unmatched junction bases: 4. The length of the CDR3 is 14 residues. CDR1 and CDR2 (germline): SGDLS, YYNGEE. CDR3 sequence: CASSPGTSNNEQFF. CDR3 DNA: TGTGCCAGCAGCCCAGGGACTAGCAACAATGAGCAGTTCTTC.

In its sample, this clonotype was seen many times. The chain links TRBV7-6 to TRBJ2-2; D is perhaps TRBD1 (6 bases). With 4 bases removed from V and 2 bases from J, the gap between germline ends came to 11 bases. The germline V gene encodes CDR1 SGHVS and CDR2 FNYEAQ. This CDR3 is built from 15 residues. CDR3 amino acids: CASSSRGHNTGELFF. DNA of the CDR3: TGTGCCAGCAGCTCCCGGGGACATAACACCGGGGAGCTGTTTTTT.

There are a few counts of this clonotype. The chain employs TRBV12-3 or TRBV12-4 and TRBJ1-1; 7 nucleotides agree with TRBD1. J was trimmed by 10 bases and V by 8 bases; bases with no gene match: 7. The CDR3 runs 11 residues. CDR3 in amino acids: CASGRQGAAFF. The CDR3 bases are TGTGCCAGCGGTAGACAGGGCGCAGCTTTCTTT.

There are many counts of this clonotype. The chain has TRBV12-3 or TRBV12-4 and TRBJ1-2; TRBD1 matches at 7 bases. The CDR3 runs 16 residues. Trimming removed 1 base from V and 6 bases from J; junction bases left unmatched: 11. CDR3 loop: CASSLGRQGRLDGYTF. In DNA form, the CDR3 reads TGTGCCAGCAGTTTAGGAAGACAGGGAAGATTGGATGGCTACACCTTC.

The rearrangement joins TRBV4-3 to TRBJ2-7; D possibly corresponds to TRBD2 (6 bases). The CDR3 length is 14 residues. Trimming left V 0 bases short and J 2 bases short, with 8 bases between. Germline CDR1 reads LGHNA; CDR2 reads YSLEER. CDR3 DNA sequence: TGCGCCAGCAGCCAAGAACCGGGGGCCTACGAGCAGTACTTC. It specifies CASSQEPGAYEQYF.

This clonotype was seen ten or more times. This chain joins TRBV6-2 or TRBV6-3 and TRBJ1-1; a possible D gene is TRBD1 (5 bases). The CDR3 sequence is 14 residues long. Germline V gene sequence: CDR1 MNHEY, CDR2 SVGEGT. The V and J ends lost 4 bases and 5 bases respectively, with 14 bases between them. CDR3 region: CASSSLGTSTEAFF. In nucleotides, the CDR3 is TGTGCCAGCAGTTCTCTGGGGACTAGTACTGAAGCTTTCTTT.

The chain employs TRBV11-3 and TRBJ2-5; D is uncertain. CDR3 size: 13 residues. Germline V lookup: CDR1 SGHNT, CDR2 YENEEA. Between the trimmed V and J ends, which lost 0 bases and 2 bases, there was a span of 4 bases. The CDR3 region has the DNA TGTGCCAGCAGCTTAGACCAGCAAGAGACCCAGTACTTC. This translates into CASSLDQQETQYF.

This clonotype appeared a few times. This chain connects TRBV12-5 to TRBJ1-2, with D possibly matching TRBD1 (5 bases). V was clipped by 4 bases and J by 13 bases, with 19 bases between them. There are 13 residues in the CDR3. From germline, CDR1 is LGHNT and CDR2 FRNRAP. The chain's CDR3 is CASGSQATELVTF. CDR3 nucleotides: TGTGCTAGTGGTTCACAGGCAACCGAATTAGTCACCTTC.

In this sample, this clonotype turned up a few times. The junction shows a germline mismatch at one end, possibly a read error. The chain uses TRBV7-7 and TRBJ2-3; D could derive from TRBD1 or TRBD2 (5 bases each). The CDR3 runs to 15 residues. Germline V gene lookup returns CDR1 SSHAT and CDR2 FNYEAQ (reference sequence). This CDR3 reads CASSLTGTETDTQYF. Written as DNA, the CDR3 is TGTGCTAGCAGCTTAACCGGGACCGAAACAGATACGCAGTATTTT. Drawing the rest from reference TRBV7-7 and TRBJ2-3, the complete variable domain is GAGVSQSPRYKVTKRGQDVTLRCDPISSHATLYWYQQALGQGPEFLTYFNYEAQPDKSGLPSDRFSAERPEGSISTLTIQRTEQRDSAMYRCASSLTGTETDTQYFGPGTRLTVL.

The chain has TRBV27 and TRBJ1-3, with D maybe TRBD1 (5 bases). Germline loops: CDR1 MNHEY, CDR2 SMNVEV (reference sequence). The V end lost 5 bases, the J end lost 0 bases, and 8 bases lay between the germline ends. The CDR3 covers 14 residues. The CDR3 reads CASSRQPSGNTIYF. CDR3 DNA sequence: TGTGCCAGCAGTCGACAGCCCTCTGGAAACACCATATATTTT.

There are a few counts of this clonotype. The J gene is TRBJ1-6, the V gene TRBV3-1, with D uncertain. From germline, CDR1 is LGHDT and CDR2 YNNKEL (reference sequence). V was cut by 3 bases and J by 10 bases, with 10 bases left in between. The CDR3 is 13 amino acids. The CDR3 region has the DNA TGTGCCAGCAGCCAGGAGGGCGGCTCACCCCTCCACTTT. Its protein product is CASSQEGGSPLHF. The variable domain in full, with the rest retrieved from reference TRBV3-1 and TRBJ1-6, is DTAVSQTPKYLVTQMGNDKSIKCEQNLGHDTMYWYKQDSKKFLKIMFSYNNKELIINETVPNRFSPKSPDKAHLNLHINSLELGDSAVYFCASSQEGGSPLHFGNGTRLTVT.

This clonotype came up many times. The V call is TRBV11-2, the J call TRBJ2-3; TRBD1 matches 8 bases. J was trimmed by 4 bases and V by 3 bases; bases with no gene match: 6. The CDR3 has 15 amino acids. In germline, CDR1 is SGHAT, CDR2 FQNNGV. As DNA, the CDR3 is TGTGCCAGCAGCTTTATGTCAGGGGGCGCAGATACGCAGTATTTT. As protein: CASSFMSGGADTQYF.

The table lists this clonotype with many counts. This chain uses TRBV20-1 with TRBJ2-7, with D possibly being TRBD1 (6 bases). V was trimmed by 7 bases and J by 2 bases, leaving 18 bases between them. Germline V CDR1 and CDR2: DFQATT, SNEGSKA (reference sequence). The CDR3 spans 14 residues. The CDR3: CSVPYRDGTYEQYF. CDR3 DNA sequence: TGCAGTGTCCCCTACAGGGACGGAACCTACGAGCAGTACTTC.

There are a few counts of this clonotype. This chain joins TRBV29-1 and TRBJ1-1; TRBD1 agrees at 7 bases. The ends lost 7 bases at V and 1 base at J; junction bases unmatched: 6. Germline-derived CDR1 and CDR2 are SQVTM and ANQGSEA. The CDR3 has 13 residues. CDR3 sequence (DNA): TGCAGCGCCACCAGGGGGGGGAACACTGAAGCTTTCTTT. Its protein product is CSATRGGNTEAFF.

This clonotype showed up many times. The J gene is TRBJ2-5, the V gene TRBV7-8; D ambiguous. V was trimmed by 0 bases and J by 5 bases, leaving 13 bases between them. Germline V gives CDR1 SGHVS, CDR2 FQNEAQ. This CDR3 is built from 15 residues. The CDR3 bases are TGTGCCAGCAGCTTAGCTCGGCTAGTGCGGGAGACCCAGTACTTC. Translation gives CASSLARLVRETQYF.

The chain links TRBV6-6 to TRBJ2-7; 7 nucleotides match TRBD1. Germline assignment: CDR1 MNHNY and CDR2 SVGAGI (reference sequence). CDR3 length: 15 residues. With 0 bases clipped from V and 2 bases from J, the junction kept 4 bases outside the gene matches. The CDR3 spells CASSYSQTGPYEQYF. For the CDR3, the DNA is TGTGCCAGCAGTTACTCCCAGACAGGGCCCTACGAGCAGTACTTC.